This T cell receptor (beta chain) appears in the sequencing data of a study of tumor T cells in aggressive B-cell lymphoma. This clone was seen only once. CDR1 is MNHEY, CDR2 SMNVEV, per germline (reference sequence). This CDR3 is 15 amino acids long. V was pared by 2 bases and J by 6 bases, with 17 bases between. Generated by immunoSEQ multiplex PCR, the TCRdb table keeps only in-frame clones and is missing some. The sample holds approximately 4,200 clones, about nine tenths seen once. Sequenced input: tumor tissue. The chain uses TRBV27 and TRBJ2-7; possibly TRBD2 for D (6 bases). This receptor was taken from an adult with diffuse large B cell lymphoma. CDR3 sequence (DNA): TGTGCCAGCAGTTTACGCGGTCTAGCGCACCTCGAGCAGTACTTC. Its protein product is CASSLRGLAHLEQYF.